This passage covers 22 T cell receptor beta chains from one sample sequenced in a study of blood T cell repertoires in COVID-19. Sequenced by immunoSEQ multiplex PCR; TCRdb stores in-frame clones only, minus some. The data contain about 120,000 clones, 88% of them singletons. The material sequenced was peripheral blood. The origin of the receptors is a woman in her forties or fifties with active or convalescent COVID-19.

This clone showed up just once. V and J are TRBV6-5 and TRBJ2-7; D ambiguous. Between the trimmed V and J ends, which lost 0 bases and 6 bases, there was a span of 9 bases. This CDR3 comprises 13 residues. Germline CDR1 MNHEY, CDR2 SVGAGI. CDR3 sequence: CASSYSGTAEQYF. CDR3 sequence (DNA): TGTGCCAGCAGTTACTCGGGTACAGCCGAGCAGTACTTC.

The chain joins TRBV27 to TRBJ2-2, with D possibly matching TRBD2 (5 bases). The CDR3 spans 14 residues. The V gene's germline CDR1 is MNHEY and CDR2 SMNVEV (reference sequence). Trimming took 10 bases from V and 5 from J, leaving 17 bases between them. CDR3 sequence: CATERVSGTGELFF. As DNA, the CDR3 is TGTGCCACCGAACGGGTCTCGGGGACCGGGGAGCTGTTTTTT.

V and J are TRBV6-5 and TRBJ2-2; D gene unclear. Trimming left V 3 bases short and J 8 bases short, with 19 bases between. The CDR3 length is 16 residues. Germline V gene data show CDR1 as MNHEY and CDR2 as SVGAGI. The CDR3 spells CASSYGSFVSVGELFF. In DNA form, the CDR3 reads TGTGCCAGCAGTTATGGCAGCTTTGTAAGCGTAGGGGAGCTGTTTTTT.

The V call is TRBV19, the J call TRBJ1-2; 8 nucleotides match TRBD1. This CDR3 region has 15 residues. Germline V CDR1 and CDR2: LNHDA, SQIVND (reference sequence). The trim removed 10 bases at V and 0 bases at J, leaving 10 bases unmatched. In nucleotides, the CDR3 is TGTGCCACCTTAAAGACAGGGGCTGCTAACTATGGCTACACCTTC. The encoded protein is CATLKTGAANYGYTF.

This clone was observed once. The chain is built from TRBV2 and TRBJ2-3; possibly TRBD2 for D (6 bases). Germline loops: CDR1 SNHLY, CDR2 FYNNEI. The CDR3 sequence is 15 residues long. The V and J ends lost 7 bases and 0 bases respectively, with 14 bases between them. CDR3 sequence: CASTAGSGSTDTQYF. As DNA, the CDR3 is TGTGCCAGCACGGCCGGGAGCGGGAGCACAGATACGCAGTATTTT.

The genes are TRBV18 and TRBJ2-2; 8 nucleotides match TRBD2. Looked up from germline, CDR1 is KGHSH and CDR2 is LQKENI. CDR3 length equals 15 residues. Trimming at V came to 2 bases and at J to 9 bases, leaving 8 bases not matched to a gene. CDR3 nucleotide sequence: TGTGCCAGCTCACCAACGGTAGCGGGATCCCGGGAGCTGTTTTTT. Translated, it gives CASSPTVAGSRELFF.

The table lists this clone with a count of one. J is TRBJ2-1 and V is TRBV7-3; 13 nucleotides align to TRBD2. The CDR3 has 18 amino acids. Per germline, CDR1 SGHTA and CDR2 FQGTGA. V trimming: 3 bases; J trimming: 0 bases; junction bases outside the gene matches: 5. Written as DNA, the CDR3 is TGTGCCAGCAGCTTCCCGGGACTAGCGGGATTCTCCTACAATGAGCAGTTCTTC. Translating gives CASSFPGLAGFSYNEQFF. Complete variable domain (other parts from reference TRBV7-3 and TRBJ2-1): GAGVSQTPSNKVTEKGKYVELRCDPISGHTALYWYRQSLGQGPEFLIYFQGTGAADDSGLPNDRFFAVRPEGSVSTLKIQRTERGDSAVYLCASSFPGLAGFSYNEQFFGPGTRLTVL.

This clone was found a few times. This chain uses TRBV2 with TRBJ1-1; tentatively, D is TRBD1 (6 bases). CDR1 and CDR2 from the germline V gene are SNHLY and FYNNEI. Trimming removed 6 bases at V and 2 bases at J, with 19 bases between. The CDR3 runs 16 residues. CDR3: CASRPEETRGNTEAFF. DNA for the CDR3: TGTGCCAGCAGGCCCGAAGAGACCAGGGGAAACACTGAAGCTTTCTTT.

The genes are TRBV19 and TRBJ2-1, with TRBD1 identical over 7 bases. Germline lookup yields CDR1 LNHDA and CDR2 SQIVND (reference sequence). J was trimmed by 2 bases and V by 5 bases; bases with no gene match: 6. This CDR3 is built from 15 residues. The DNA for the CDR3 is TGTGCCAGTAGTGCCCGACAGGGTACCTACAATGAGCAGTTCTTC. Its protein product is CASSARQGTYNEQFF.

CDR3 coding DNA: TGTGCCAGCAGTCCCTGGGGGGAGAGAAACACCGGGGAGCTGTTTTTT. Translation gives CASSPWGERNTGELFF. This sequence joins TRBV6-2 or TRBV6-3 and TRBJ2-2, with D perhaps TRBD2 (6 bases). V was pared by 5 bases and J by 2 bases, with 15 bases between. Germline V CDR1 and CDR2: MNHEY, SVGEGT. The length of the CDR3 is 16 residues.

The chain employs TRBV4-2 and TRBJ2-1; weak D call: TRBD1 (7 bases). Trimming cost V 3 bases and J 5 bases, with 11 bases left between them. The CDR3 is 14 amino acids. Germline-derived CDR1 and CDR2 are LGHNA and YNFKEQ. The CDR3 DNA sequence: TGTGCCAGCAGCCACGCGGGACAGAACAATGAGCAGTTCTTC. Translating it yields CASSHAGQNNEQFF.

The J gene is TRBJ1-1, the V gene TRBV27; perhaps TRBD1 as D (5 bases). V shed 4 bases and J shed 0 bases, with 6 bases lying between them. CDR3 size: 13 residues. CDR1 is MNHEY, CDR2 SMNVEV, per germline (reference sequence). In DNA, the CDR3 is TGTGCCAGCAGTTACAGGATGAACACTGAAGCTTTCTTT. Protein: CASSYRMNTEAFF.

This clone was counted once. V usage is TRBV3-1 (or the pseudogene TRBV3-2) and J usage is TRBJ2-7, with TRBD2 identical over 8 bases. Germline assignment: CDR1 LGHDT and CDR2 YNNKEL (reference sequence). There are 15 residues in the CDR3. The V gene end was trimmed by 4 bases and the J gene end by 4 bases; junction bases not matched to a gene: 9. CDR3 region: CASSLEAGGGYEQYF. CDR3 DNA sequence: TGTGCCAGCAGCCTAGAGGCGGGAGGAGGGTACGAGCAGTACTTC.

The chain carries TRBV30 and TRBJ1-2, with 10 bases identical to TRBD1. V lost 5 bases and J lost 8; bases outside the gene matches: 14. The CDR3 has 15 amino acids. CDR1 and CDR2 (germline): GTSNPN, SVGIG (reference sequence). The CDR3 coding sequence is TGTGCCTGGTCGCGGCCGGGACAGGGGCCTGGGGGCTACACCTTC. It is translated as CAWSRPGQGPGGYTF.

The chain uses TRBV6-4 and TRBJ1-2; D not resolved. CDR3 length: 18 residues. Germline CDR1 and CDR2: MRHNA and SNTAGT. Trimming took off 3 bases at V and 5 bases at J, with 25 bases between the two ends. CDR3 amino acids: CASSEWAAHQPLQYGYTF. CDR3 bases: TGTGCCAGCAGTGAGTGGGCAGCCCACCAACCCTTACAATATGGCTACACCTTC.

The V call is TRBV6-5, the J call TRBJ2-7; TRBD2 agrees at 12 bases. The junction had 5 bases not matched to a gene; V was cut back by 6 bases and J by 2 bases. Germline CDR1 is MNHEY and CDR2 is SVGAGI. The CDR3 totals 15 residues. CDR3 sequence (DNA): TGTGCCAGCAGCATTCGACTAGCGGGGGCCTACGAGCAGTACTTC. Translated: CASSIRLAGAYEQYF.

Written as DNA, the CDR3 is TGTGCCAGCAGTTTATGGGGCGCCCCTCTGGGTTCCGAGCAGTACTTC. It encodes CASSLWGAPLGSEQYF. The chain links TRBV27 to TRBJ2-7, with D perhaps TRBD1 (5 bases). The CDR3 runs to 16 residues. The ends were cut back, 1 base at V and 6 bases at J, with 19 bases in the middle. In germline, CDR1 is MNHEY, CDR2 SMNVEV (reference sequence).

The chain is built from TRBV3-1 (or the pseudogene TRBV3-2) and TRBJ2-1; 9 bases are shared with TRBD2. The CDR3 is made up of 16 amino acids. Germline V gene sequence: CDR1 LGHDT, CDR2 YNNKEL (reference sequence). The ends lost 4 bases at V and 9 bases at J; junction bases unmatched: 13. CDR3 in amino acids: CASSLSSAGGPGEQFF. The CDR3 DNA reads TGTGCCAGCAGCCTAAGTTCGGCGGGAGGGCCGGGTGAGCAGTTCTTC.

Only a few counts were recorded for this clone. The rearrangement links TRBV5-6 to TRBJ1-2; 9 bases map to TRBD1. Losses at the gene ends were 4 bases for V and 7 bases for J; bases not matched to a gene: 14. The CDR3 runs to 16 residues. CDR1 and CDR2 (germline): SGHDT, YYEEEE. The CDR3 region is CASSGTWGQGTIGYTF. DNA of the CDR3: TGTGCCAGCAGCGGTACGTGGGGACAGGGTACGATTGGCTACACCTTC.

The gene calls are TRBV29-1 and TRBJ2-3; 10 nucleotides line up with TRBD2. The CDR3 covers 15 residues. With V trimmed by 1 base and J by 9 bases, 10 bases remained unmatched. Germline lookup yields CDR1 SQVTM and CDR2 ANQGSEA. The CDR3 is CSVEVGSGRFRTQYF. CDR3 bases: TGCAGCGTTGAAGTGGGTAGCGGGAGGTTCAGAACGCAGTATTTT.

V gene TRBV5-1 combines with J gene TRBJ2-1; 9 nucleotides line up with TRBD2. CDR1 is SGHRS, CDR2 YFSETQ, per germline. Trimming at V came to 4 bases and at J to 5 bases, leaving 7 bases not matched to a gene. There are 15 residues in the CDR3. CDR3 in amino acids: CASSTLAGRDNEQFF. As DNA, the CDR3 is TGCGCCAGCAGCACCCTAGCGGGACGTGACAATGAGCAGTTCTTC.

The chain carries TRBV7-9 and TRBJ1-1; maybe TRBD1 (6 bases). Trimming took 1 base from V and 11 from J, leaving 11 bases between them. The germline V gene has CDR1 SEHNR and CDR2 FQNEAQ (reference sequence). The CDR3 is made up of 12 amino acids. The CDR3 nucleotides read TGTGCCAGCAGCTTAGAGCAGGGGTGGGCTTTCTTT. Its protein product is CASSLEQGWAFF. Drawing the rest from reference TRBV7-9 and TRBJ1-1, the complete variable domain is DTGVSQNPRHKITKRGQNVTFRCDPISEHNRLYWYRQTLGQGPEFLTYFQNEAQLEKSRLLSDRFSAERPKGSFSTLEIQRTEQGDSAMYLCASSLEQGWAFFGQGTRLTVV.